Shown below are 29 T cell receptor beta chains from a single sample sequenced in a study of blood T cell repertoires in COVID-19. Sequenced by immunoSEQ multiplex PCR; TCRdb stores in-frame clones only, minus some. The top ten clones hold about 1.4% of a sample with 250,000 or so clones, more than 75% of them seen once. The specimen sequenced was peripheral blood. The receptors here all came from a woman aged 40 to 50 who had recovered from COVID-19.

This chain uses TRBV28 with TRBJ1-4; D is uncertain. From germline, CDR1 is MDHEN and CDR2 SYDVKM. The CDR3 is 13 residues long. The V end was cut by 2 bases, the J end by 8 bases, with 9 bases between. CDR3 region: CASSLMSSEKLFF. CDR3 nucleotides: TGTGCCAGCAGTTTAATGTCGTCCGAAAAACTGTTTTTT.

The chain links TRBV7-9 to TRBJ2-1; tentative D call: TRBD2 (5 bases). Germline loops: CDR1 SEHNR, CDR2 FQNEAQ (reference sequence). The CDR3 totals 14 residues. V lost 1 base, J lost 10 bases, and 14 bases lay in between. The CDR3 is CASSLGGDGGEQFF. The CDR3 region has the DNA TGTGCCAGCAGCTTAGGTGGGGATGGCGGGGAGCAGTTCTTC. Drawing the rest from reference TRBV7-9 and TRBJ2-1, the complete variable domain is DTGVSQNPRHKITKRGQNVTFRCDPISEHNRLYWYRQTLGQGPEFLTYFQNEAQLEKSRLLSDRFSAERPKGSFSTLEIQRTEQGDSAMYLCASSLGGDGGEQFFGPGTRLTVL.

The chain links TRBV30 to TRBJ2-5, with 9 positions matching TRBD1. Germline assignment: CDR1 GTSNPN and CDR2 SVGIG (reference sequence). The CDR3 is 13 residues long. Trimming took 5 bases from V and 5 from J; bases not matched to a gene: 6. The CDR3 is CAWGTGSGETQYF. The CDR3 DNA reads as TGTGCCTGGGGGACAGGGAGTGGGGAGACCCAGTACTTC.

The chain links TRBV7-2 to TRBJ1-2; D is perhaps TRBD1 (5 bases). The V and J ends lost 1 base and 4 bases respectively, with 16 bases between them. The CDR3 is made up of 16 amino acids. Germline assignment: CDR1 SGHTA and CDR2 FQGNSA. The CDR3 loop reads CASSLVNGGGGYGYTF. CDR3 DNA: TGTGCCAGCAGCTTAGTCAACGGGGGTGGTGGCTATGGCTACACCTTC.

V is TRBV6-5 and J is TRBJ2-3; a weak D match, TRBD2 (5 bases). The V gene's germline CDR1 is MNHEY and CDR2 SVGAGI. This CDR3 region has 13 residues. The V and J ends lost 8 bases and 8 bases respectively, with 17 bases between them. The CDR3 protein is CASQGGSRVTQYF. DNA of the CDR3: TGTGCCAGCCAAGGAGGCTCTCGGGTTACGCAGTATTTT.

The J gene is TRBJ2-3, the V gene TRBV30; a weak D match, TRBD2 (7 bases). Between the trimmed V and J ends, which lost 1 base and 5 bases, there was a span of 13 bases. There are 14 residues in the CDR3. Germline CDR1 GTSNPN, CDR2 SVGIG (reference sequence). CDR3 nucleotide sequence: TGTGCCTGGAGTGAGGGGGGGCGACAAGATACGCAGTATTTT. Its translation: CAWSEGGRQDTQYF.

This chain links TRBV9 with TRBJ1-3; 8 nucleotides line up with TRBD1. Germline V gives CDR1 SGDLS, CDR2 YYNGEE. CDR3 size: 16 residues. The junction had 8 bases not matched to a gene; V was cut back by 3 bases and J by 3 bases. This chain's CDR3 is CASSAGQGTSGNTIYF. CDR3 DNA: TGTGCCAGCAGCGCCGGACAGGGCACGAGTGGAAACACCATATATTTT.

The chain recombines TRBV2 with TRBJ2-7; 8 bases map to TRBD1. The CDR3 is 15 residues long. Germline V gene lookup returns CDR1 SNHLY and CDR2 FYNNEI. The junction had 6 bases not matched to a gene; V was cut back by 5 bases and J by 0 bases. The CDR3 bases are TGTGCCAGCAGTTACAGGGGGGCGAGCTCCTACGAGCAGTACTTC. Protein sequence: CASSYRGASSYEQYF.

This rearrangement joins TRBV18 to TRBJ2-7; perhaps TRBD2 as D (5 bases). The CDR3 loop spans 13 amino acids. V lost 3 bases, J lost 6 bases, and 12 bases lay in between. In germline, CDR1 is KGHSH, CDR2 LQKENI. The DNA for the CDR3 is TGTGCCAGCTCACCTAAGGTGGCGGGCGAGCAGTACTTC. Translated, it gives CASSPKVAGEQYF. Supplemented by reference TRBV18 and TRBJ2-7, the full variable domain reads NAGVMQNPRHLVRRRGQEARLRCSPMKGHSHVYWYRQLPEEGLKFMVYLQKENIIDESGMPKERFSAEFPKEGPSILRIQQVVRGDSAAYFCASSPKVAGEQYFGPGTRLTVT.

This chain connects TRBV5-1 to TRBJ1-3; D unresolved. The length of the CDR3 is 16 residues. Between the trimmed V and J ends, which lost 0 bases and 0 bases, there was a span of 10 bases. From germline, CDR1 is SGHRS and CDR2 YFSETQ. Written as DNA, the CDR3 is TGCGCCAGCAGCTTGGCCCCAGAATACTCTGGAAACACCATATATTTT. Amino acid sequence: CASSLAPEYSGNTIYF.

V is TRBV7-9 and J is TRBJ1-2, with D maybe TRBD1 (6 bases). Trimming removed 5 bases from V and 2 bases from J, with 9 bases in between. The CDR3 sequence is 13 residues long. CDR1 is SEHNR and CDR2 is FQNEAQ in the germline V gene (reference sequence). CDR3 DNA: TGTGCCAGCAGCCTAGGACAGAACTATGGCTACACCTTC. Protein sequence: CASSLGQNYGYTF.

J is TRBJ2-6 and V is TRBV2, with 7 positions matching TRBD1. This CDR3 region has 15 residues. In germline, CDR1 is SNHLY, CDR2 FYNNEI. Trimming at V came to 6 bases and at J to 2 bases, leaving 4 bases not matched to a gene. Here the CDR3 reads CASRMTGTGANVLTF. The CDR3 DNA reads as TGTGCCAGCAGGATGACAGGGACTGGGGCCAACGTCCTGACTTTC.

The gene calls are TRBV27 and TRBJ2-2; D is perhaps TRBD2 (6 bases). Trimming removed 10 bases at V and 6 bases at J, with 9 bases between. Germline-derived CDR1 and CDR2 are MNHEY and SMNVEV (reference sequence). The CDR3 extends over 11 amino acids. CDR3 region: CATGGSGELFF. The CDR3, as DNA: TGTGCCACCGGGGGTTCCGGGGAGCTGTTTTTT.

This clone was recorded once. This chain uses TRBV5-1 with TRBJ2-2; the D gene is possibly TRBD2 (5 bases). The V end was cut by 6 bases, the J end by 0 bases, with 9 bases between. Per the germline V gene, CDR1 is SGHRS and CDR2 is YFSETQ. The CDR3 spans 14 residues. CDR3 region: CASTRASNTGELFF. The CDR3 nucleotides read TGCGCCAGCACGAGGGCCTCGAACACCGGGGAGCTGTTTTTT.

V and J are TRBV6-2 or TRBV6-3 and TRBJ1-2, with no clear D. CDR1 is MNHEY and CDR2 is SVGEGT in the germline V gene. The V end was cut by 2 bases, the J end by 8 bases, with 12 bases between. This CDR3 has 13 residues. The CDR3 region has the DNA TGTGCCAGCAGTTACAGTCCCTCCGGGGGCTACACCTTC. Residues: CASSYSPSGGYTF.

The chain is built from TRBV18 and TRBJ1-1, with 11 bases fitting TRBD1. Germline lookup yields CDR1 KGHSH and CDR2 LQKENI. This CDR3 is 16 amino acids long. V trimming: 3 bases; J trimming: 6 bases; junction bases outside the gene matches: 9. The CDR3 reads CASSPAGQGARAEAFF. The CDR3, as DNA: TGTGCCAGCTCACCCGCCGGACAGGGGGCTCGCGCTGAAGCTTTCTTT.

The chain couples TRBV4-3 to TRBJ2-7; 10 bases line up with TRBD1. The J segment lost 2 bases and the V segment lost 9 bases, leaving 10 bases of the junction unmatched. Per germline, CDR1 LGHNA and CDR2 YSLEER. The CDR3 sequence is 15 residues long. CDR3 sequence reads: CASMYRDRGPYEQYF. The CDR3 DNA is TGCGCCAGTATGTACCGGGACAGGGGACCCTACGAGCAGTACTTC.

The chain has TRBV13 and TRBJ2-1; possible D gene TRBD2, 6 bases. CDR1 PRHDT and CDR2 FYEKMQ come from the germline V gene (reference sequence). The CDR3 runs 12 residues. V lost 4 bases, J lost 7 bases, and 8 bases lay in between. CDR3 DNA: TGTGCCAGCAGCTCAGGGAGGAATGAGCAGTTCTTC. Its translation: CASSSGRNEQFF.

This clone was counted once. The chain combines TRBV5-6 with TRBJ2-5; 9 bases line up with TRBD2. The CDR3 length is 17 residues. V was pared by 3 bases and J by 5 bases, with 14 bases of the junction left unmatched. Looked up from germline, CDR1 is SGHDT and CDR2 is YYEEEE. Here the CDR3 reads CASSSDPGLAVQETQYF. For the CDR3, the DNA is TGTGCCAGCAGCTCAGACCCGGGACTAGCCGTTCAGGAGACCCAGTACTTC.

The chain is built from TRBV19 and TRBJ2-3; D call uncertain. The germline V gene has CDR1 LNHDA and CDR2 SQIVND (reference sequence). V lost 6 bases and J 5 bases, leaving 9 bases between the germline ends. The CDR3 totals 12 residues. The CDR3 reads CASSLRGDTQYF. As DNA, the CDR3 is TGTGCCAGTAGCCTACGTGGAGATACGCAGTATTTT.

The V gene is TRBV18, the J gene TRBJ2-6, with D uncertain. The CDR3 is 17 residues long. Trimming stripped 3 bases from V and 0 bases from J, with 12 bases between. Looked up from germline, CDR1 is KGHSH and CDR2 is LQKENI. The CDR3 protein is CASSPSQAYSGANVLTF. DNA of the CDR3: TGTGCCAGCTCACCGTCCCAGGCGTACTCTGGGGCCAACGTCCTGACTTTC.

In its sample, this clone was seen once. The CDR3 coding sequence is TGTGCCAGCAGCACCCGACAGGGACTCTATGGCTACACCTTC. Translated, it gives CASSTRQGLYGYTF. This sequence joins TRBV13 and TRBJ1-2, with 7 bases matching TRBD1. Germline V CDR1 and CDR2: PRHDT, FYEKMQ (reference sequence). V trimming: 5 bases; J trimming: 4 bases; junction bases outside the gene matches: 7. The CDR3 is made up of 14 amino acids.

The chain has TRBV7-9 and TRBJ1-1; 7 bases map to TRBD1. V lost 5 bases and J lost 0; bases outside the gene matches: 6. CDR3 length equals 15 residues. Germline CDR1 is SEHNR and CDR2 is FQNEAQ (reference sequence). The chain's CDR3 is CASSRGTAMNTEAFF. In nucleotides, the CDR3 is TGTGCCAGCAGCCGCGGGACAGCGATGAACACTGAAGCTTTCTTT.

The gene calls are TRBV7-6 and TRBJ1-2; D is possibly TRBD1 (5 bases). Looked up from germline, CDR1 is SGHVS and CDR2 is FNYEAQ. The length of the CDR3 is 16 residues. V dropped 0 bases and J dropped 9 bases, with 20 bases sitting between them. The CDR3 nucleotides are TGTGCCAGCAGCTTAGCGGGGCAGGGTGGACCCTTGAGCTACACCTTC. Its translation: CASSLAGQGGPLSYTF.

The J gene is TRBJ2-7, the V gene TRBV7-9, with TRBD1 matching over 9 bases. Per the germline V gene, CDR1 is SEHNR and CDR2 is FQNEAQ (reference sequence). Trimming took 5 bases from V and 3 from J; bases not matched to a gene: 8. The CDR3 consists of 15 residues. CDR3 coding DNA: TGTGCCAGCAGCACGTCCGGGACAGGGTACTACGAGCAGTACTTC. Translated: CASSTSGTGYYEQYF.

The chain carries TRBV28 and TRBJ1-2, with 8 bases identical to TRBD1. CDR1 is MDHEN, CDR2 SYDVKM, per germline. The V gene end was trimmed by 4 bases and the J gene end by 4 bases; junction bases not matched to a gene: 8. This CDR3 spans 15 amino acids. CDR3 loop: CASSSPSTGVYGYTF. In nucleotides, the CDR3 is TGTGCCAGCAGTTCCCCGTCGACAGGGGTCTATGGCTACACCTTC.

The genes are TRBV3-1 (or the pseudogene TRBV3-2) and TRBJ2-7, with 7 bases aligning to TRBD1. The CDR3 length is 14 residues. Germline assignment: CDR1 LGHDT and CDR2 YNNKEL (reference sequence). V trimming: 3 bases; J trimming: 2 bases; junction bases outside the gene matches: 4. CDR3 region: CASSQSTGPYEQYF. DNA for the CDR3: TGTGCCAGCAGCCAGTCGACAGGGCCCTACGAGCAGTACTTC.

The V gene is TRBV7-9, the J gene TRBJ2-7; no firm D call. Trimming removed 4 bases at V and 3 bases at J, with 16 bases between. CDR1 and CDR2 (germline): SEHNR, FQNEAQ (reference sequence). This CDR3 is built from 15 residues. The CDR3 protein is CASSSSLDTHYEQYF. The CDR3 DNA sequence: TGTGCCAGCAGCTCCTCCCTCGACACCCACTACGAGCAGTACTTC.

CDR3 coding DNA: TGCAGCGTGGTGACTAGCGGGGGGGCCCAAGAGACCCAGTACTTC. Amino acid sequence: CSVVTSGGAQETQYF. This chain connects TRBV29-1 to TRBJ2-5; 14 bases map to TRBD2. CDR3 size: 15 residues. Germline trimming cut 6 bases from V and 1 base from J; bases unmatched to any gene: 4. CDR1 is SQVTM, CDR2 ANQGSEA, per germline.